A single sample gave rise to the 7 T cell receptor beta chains below, sequenced in a study of T cells expressing NK-cell markers. TCRdb reanalyzed the 5' RACE reads and collapses them to one entry per CDR3 protein, without DNA. Here the sample table reports about 260,000 distinct CDR3 sequences. The specimen sequenced was blood T cells: a sorted CD56 or NKG2C T cell subset, CD4+ or CD8+ T cells, or bulk PBMC T cells (not recorded which). The receptors come from a woman aged 18 to 75 in good health.

The J gene is TRBJ2-3, the V gene TRBV12-3 or TRBV12-4; TCRdb picks TRBD2, but there is no DNA to check that call. The CDR3 is 15 residues long. CDR3 residues: CASSFGRGPTDTQYF.

V gene TRBV27 combines with J gene TRBJ1-2. The length of the CDR3 is 13 residues. Germline V gives CDR1 MNHEY, CDR2 SMNVEV (reference sequence). CDR3 amino acids: CASSLVYNYGYTF.

V is TRBV20-1 and J is TRBJ2-1; TCRdb reports TRBD2, a call that lacks DNA to check it against. The CDR3 spans 16 residues. Germline CDR1 DFQATT, CDR2 SNEGSKA (reference sequence). CDR3 amino acids: CSAGSGTSGNLNEQFF.

This rearrangement joins TRBV6-6 to TRBJ2-5. Germline V gene lookup returns CDR1 MNHNY and CDR2 SVGAGI (reference sequence). The CDR3 is 12 residues long. The CDR3 protein is CASSYSKGTQYF.

The J gene is TRBJ1-2, the V gene TRBV6-1; the D gene TCRdb calls, TRBD1, cannot be checked with no DNA. The CDR3 totals 13 residues. Per the germline V gene, CDR1 is MNHNS and CDR2 is SASEGT. The CDR3 loop reads CASRGDKNYGYTF.

This chain links TRBV20-1 with TRBJ2-1; TCRdb outputs TRBD2, but without DNA this stays unchecked. The CDR3 has 13 residues. The germline gives CDR1 DFQATT, CDR2 SNEGSKA (reference sequence). CDR3 region: CRFLANTYNEQFF.

The V call is TRBV7-3, the J call TRBJ2-1; without DNA, the TCRdb call of TRBD2 cannot be checked. The V gene's germline CDR1 is SGHTA and CDR2 FQGTGA. CDR3 size: 14 residues. CDR3 sequence reads: CASSLAGVSNEQFF.